Shown below are 5 T cell receptor beta chains from a single sample sequenced in a study of glioma-infiltrating T cells. TCR alpha and beta CDR3 regions were amplified from RNA using iRepertoire nested multiplex PCR. TCRdb passed the multiplex PCR reads through MiXCR, listing each CDR3 protein once. The sample holds 3,200 or so distinct CDR3 sequences, roughly 85% seen once. Sample: glioma tissue, nonneoplastic brain tissue, or PBMCs (not recorded which). The receptors stem from a human donor with low-grade glioma or glioblastoma, undergoing nonglioma brain surgery, or in good health (not recorded which).

Notes on this clonotype: A library prepared for alpha chains yielded this beta chain as an off-target read; its size is of little meaning. The chain combines TRBV28 with TRBJ2-7, with D tentatively TRBD1 (7 bases). V was shortened by 6 bases and J by 3 bases, with 15 bases between the two germline ends. This CDR3 has 14 residues. Germline lookup yields CDR1 MDHEN and CDR2 SYDVKM. The CDR3 region is CASSNPGGIYEQYF. CDR3 bases: TGTGCCAGCAGCAACCCAGGGGGGATCTACGAGCAGTACTTC.

Of note for this clonotype: Since a much larger clone is just one base distant, this may be a read error. This beta chain is a stray read from a library made for alpha chains; its abundance is not meaningful. The chain uses TRBV5-4 and TRBJ1-1; D gene uncertain. The CDR3 length is 13 residues. The germline gives CDR1 SGHNT, CDR2 YYREEE (reference sequence). DNA of the CDR3: TGTACCAGCAGCCTTGAAGGTGCGACTGAAGCTTTCTTT. It codes for CTSSLEGATEAFF.

As for this clonotype: Being off target in a library aimed at alpha chains, this beta chain has a size of little meaning. The gene calls are TRBV25-1 and TRBJ1-5, with 8 nucleotides matching TRBD1. This CDR3 is 15 amino acids long. V was clipped by 6 bases and J by 1 base; unmatched bases: 5. Germline loops: CDR1 MGHDK, CDR2 SYGVNS. The CDR3: CASSGQGLSNQPQHF. The CDR3 region has the DNA TGTGCCAGCAGCGGACAGGGACTCAGCAATCAGCCCCAGCATTTT.

As for this clonotype: This beta chain is an off-target read within a library intended for alpha chains, so its frequency means little. This chain joins TRBV28 and TRBJ2-7; D remains ambiguous. Trimming removed 6 bases from V and 2 bases from J, with 14 bases in between. CDR3 length equals 14 residues. The V gene's germline CDR1 is MDHEN and CDR2 SYDVKM. The CDR3 DNA is TGTGCCAGCAGCTCGAGGTCCGGAACCTACGAGCAGTACTTC. This encodes CASSSRSGTYEQYF.

Regarding this clonotype: With a much larger clone just one base away, this may be a read error. Being off target in a library aimed at alpha chains, this beta chain has a size of little meaning. This sequence joins TRBV18 and TRBJ2-1, with 9 bases aligning to TRBD1. The CDR3 consists of 16 residues. Germline CDR1 reads KGHSH; CDR2 reads LQKENI. CDR3 sequence (DNA): TGTGCCAGCTCACCACCGGACAGGGGCCTTTACAATGTGCAGTTCTTC. It specifies CASSPPDRGLYNVQFF.